One T cell receptor beta chain is described in this entry. Its antigen is unknown. The second PCR ran roughly 6 to 11 cycles with a sample-barcoded 5' primer and J-beta primers. TCRdb redid the calling of the 5' RACE reads with MiXCR, one entry per CDR3 protein. The sample contains roughly 2 million distinct CDR3 sequences, roughly 52% of which appear only once. Aged about 6 to 95, donors were systemically healthy Caucasians from Russia. Every sample had a minimum of 6.5 million PBMCs isolated. The sample is drawn from a study of blood T cells in healthy people across ages. General observations from the study: Among T cells, TCR beta diversity per million cells dropped roughly linearly as age rose.

This TCR derives from a woman in her thirties or forties in good health. Sequencing input: blood.

The CDR3 nucleotides read TGTGCCAGCAGCCAAGGGGTAGGGCGGGGGGGTTCCTACGAGCAGTACTTC. Its translation is CASSQGVGRGGSYEQYF. V is TRBV4-2 and J is TRBJ2-7; 9 bases map to TRBD2. Germline lookup yields CDR1 LGHNA and CDR2 YNFKEQ. The CDR3 has 17 amino acids. V shed 1 base, J shed 1 base, and the junction held 8 bases outside the gene matches.